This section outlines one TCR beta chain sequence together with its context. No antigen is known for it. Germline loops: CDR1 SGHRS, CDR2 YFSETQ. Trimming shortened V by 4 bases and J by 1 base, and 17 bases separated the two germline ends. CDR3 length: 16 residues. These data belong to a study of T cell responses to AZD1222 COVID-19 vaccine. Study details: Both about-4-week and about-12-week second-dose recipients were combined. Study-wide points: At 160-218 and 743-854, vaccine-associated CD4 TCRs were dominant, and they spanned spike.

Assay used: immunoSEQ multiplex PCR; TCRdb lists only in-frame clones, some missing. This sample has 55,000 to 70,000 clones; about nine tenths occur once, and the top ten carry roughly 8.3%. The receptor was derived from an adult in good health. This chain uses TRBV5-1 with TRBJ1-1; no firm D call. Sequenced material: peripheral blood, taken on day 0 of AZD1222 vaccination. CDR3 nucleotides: TGCGCCAGCAGCCCCCTGCGGGGTCGGACGAACACTGAAGCTTTCTTT. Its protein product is CASSPLRGRTNTEAFF.